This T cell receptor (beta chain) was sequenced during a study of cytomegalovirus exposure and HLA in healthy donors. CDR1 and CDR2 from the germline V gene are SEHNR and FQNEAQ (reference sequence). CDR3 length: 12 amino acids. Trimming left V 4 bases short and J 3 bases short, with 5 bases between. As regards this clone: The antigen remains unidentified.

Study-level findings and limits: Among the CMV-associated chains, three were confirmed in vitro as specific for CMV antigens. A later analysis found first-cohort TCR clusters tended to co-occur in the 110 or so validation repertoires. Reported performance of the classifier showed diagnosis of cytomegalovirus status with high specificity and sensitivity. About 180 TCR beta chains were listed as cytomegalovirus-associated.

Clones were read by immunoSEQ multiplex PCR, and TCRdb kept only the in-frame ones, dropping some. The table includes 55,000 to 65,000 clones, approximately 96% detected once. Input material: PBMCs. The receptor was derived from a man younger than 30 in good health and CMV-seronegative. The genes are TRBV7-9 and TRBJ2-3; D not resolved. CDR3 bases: TGTGCCAGCAGCTCTTATACAGATACGCAGTATTTT. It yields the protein CASSSYTDTQYF.